This TCR beta chain was documented in a study of CD8 T cells in Susac syndrome. Germline values: CDR1 SGHAT, CDR2 FQNNGV. This CDR3 region has 16 residues. V gave up 6 bases and J gave up 3 bases, with 21 bases separating them. RNA totalling about 0.45 to 1 ug underwent reverse transcription with random hexamers. TCRdb analysed the immunoSEQ multiplex PCR reads with MiXCR anew, one entry per CDR3 protein. The sample shows some 50,000 distinct CDR3 sequences, around 93% of them seen only once. The receptor comes from a human donor with Susac syndrome. The rearrangement links TRBV11-2 to TRBJ2-7; the D gene could be TRBD1 or TRBD2 (6 bases each). The sequencing input was CD8+ T cells from PBMCs. The CDR3 spells CASSLRVGGRNYEQYF. The CDR3 DNA follows: TGTGCCAGCAGTCTAAGGGTGGGGGGCAGGAACTACGAGCAGTACTTC.